The TCR beta chain described here comes from a study of graft-versus-host responses after intestinal transplantation. Whole-study context: Following induction with anti-thymocyte globulin, all recipients were given tacrolimus and steroids for about 3 years. Overall study findings and caveats: An association linked early post-transplant HvG declines with peak circulating GvH clone levels. Those patients showing graft-donor T cell macrochimerism displayed high graft-versus-host to host-versus-graft clonal ratios in allografts.

The CDR3 totals 14 residues. V was clipped by 7 bases and J by 10 bases; unmatched bases: 13. Germline CDR1 MNHNY, CDR2 SVGAGI (reference sequence). Comment on this clone: Its antigen is still unknown.

Method: immunoSEQ multiplex PCR; TCRdb's copy keeps in-frame clones and lacks some. This sample has 85,000 to 100,000 clones, with around nine tenths found just once. The sequencing here drew on unstimulated CD4+ T cells sorted from spleen or lymph node cells, taken before intestinal transplant. The TCR comes from a human donor who received an intestinal transplant. The V and J genes are TRBV6-6 and TRBJ2-1; 7 bases are a match to TRBD2. DNA of the CDR3: TGTGCCAGCATTACGAGGGAGGGCCTCCCCGAGCAGTTCTTC. It specifies CASITREGLPEQFF.